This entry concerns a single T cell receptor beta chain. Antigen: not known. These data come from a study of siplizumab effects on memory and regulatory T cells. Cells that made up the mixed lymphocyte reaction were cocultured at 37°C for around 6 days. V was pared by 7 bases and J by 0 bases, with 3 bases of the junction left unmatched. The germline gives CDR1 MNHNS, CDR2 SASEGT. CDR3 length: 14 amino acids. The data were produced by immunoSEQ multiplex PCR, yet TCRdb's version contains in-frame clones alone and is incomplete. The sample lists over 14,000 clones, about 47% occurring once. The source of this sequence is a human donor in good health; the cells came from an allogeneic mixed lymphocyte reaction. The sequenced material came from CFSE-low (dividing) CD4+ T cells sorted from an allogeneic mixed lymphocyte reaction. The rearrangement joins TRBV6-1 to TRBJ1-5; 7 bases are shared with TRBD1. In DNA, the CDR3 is TGTGCCAGCAAAAGGGGGCCTAGCAATCAGCCCCAGCATTTT. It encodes CASKRGPSNQPQHF.